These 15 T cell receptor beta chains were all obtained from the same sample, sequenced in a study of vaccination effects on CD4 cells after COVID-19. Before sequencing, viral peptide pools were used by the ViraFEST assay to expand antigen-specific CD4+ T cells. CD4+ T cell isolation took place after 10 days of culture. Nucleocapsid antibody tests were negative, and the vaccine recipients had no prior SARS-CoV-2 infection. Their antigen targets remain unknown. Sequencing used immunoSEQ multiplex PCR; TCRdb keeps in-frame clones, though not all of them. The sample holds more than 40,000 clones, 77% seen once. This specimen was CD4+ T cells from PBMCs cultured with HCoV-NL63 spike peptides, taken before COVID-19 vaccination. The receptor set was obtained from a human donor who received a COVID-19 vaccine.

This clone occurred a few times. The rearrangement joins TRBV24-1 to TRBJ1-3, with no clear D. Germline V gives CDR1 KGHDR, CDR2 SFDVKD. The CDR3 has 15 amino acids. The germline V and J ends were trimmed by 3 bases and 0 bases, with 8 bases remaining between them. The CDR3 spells CATSDNRGSGNTIYF. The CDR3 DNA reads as TGTGCCACCAGTGATAACCGGGGCTCTGGAAACACCATATATTTT.

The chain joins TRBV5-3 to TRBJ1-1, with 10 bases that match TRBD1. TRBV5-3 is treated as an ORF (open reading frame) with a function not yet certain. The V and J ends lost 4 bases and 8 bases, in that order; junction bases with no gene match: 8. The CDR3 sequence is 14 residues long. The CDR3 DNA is TGTGCCAGAAGCCCCCGACAGGGGGCCGGAGAAGCTTTCTTT. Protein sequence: CARSPRQGAGEAFF.

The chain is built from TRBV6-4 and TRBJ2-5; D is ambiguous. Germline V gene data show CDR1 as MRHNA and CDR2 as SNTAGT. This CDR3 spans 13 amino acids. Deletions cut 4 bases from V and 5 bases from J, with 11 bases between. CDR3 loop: CASSVGYGETQYF. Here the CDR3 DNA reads TGTGCCAGCAGTGTGGGATACGGGGAGACCCAGTACTTC.

CDR3 region: CASSSHSSYNEQFF. The CDR3 DNA sequence: TGTGCCAGCAGTTCACATAGCTCCTACAATGAGCAGTTCTTC. This chain connects TRBV6-6 to TRBJ2-1, with D unresolved. From germline, CDR1 is MNHNY and CDR2 SVGAGI (reference sequence). This CDR3 is built from 14 residues. V was shortened by 4 bases and J by 0 bases, with 7 bases between the two germline ends.

In DNA, the CDR3 is TGTGCCAGCAGCTCCTTCGGACAGAGCCTTTTTGGAAACACCATATATTTT. It yields the protein CASSSFGQSLFGNTIYF. This chain uses TRBV5-8 with TRBJ1-3; weak D call: TRBD1 (6 bases). V dropped 3 bases and J dropped 3 bases, with 19 bases sitting between them. CDR3 length: 17 residues. Germline V gene lookup returns CDR1 SGHTS and CDR2 YDEGEE.

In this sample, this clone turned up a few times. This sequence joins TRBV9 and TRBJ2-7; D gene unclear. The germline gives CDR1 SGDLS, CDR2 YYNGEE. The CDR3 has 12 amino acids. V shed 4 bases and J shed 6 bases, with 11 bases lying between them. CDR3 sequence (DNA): TGTGCCAGCAGCCCGCTGGAGAGCGAGCAGTACGTC. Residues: CASSPLESEQYV.

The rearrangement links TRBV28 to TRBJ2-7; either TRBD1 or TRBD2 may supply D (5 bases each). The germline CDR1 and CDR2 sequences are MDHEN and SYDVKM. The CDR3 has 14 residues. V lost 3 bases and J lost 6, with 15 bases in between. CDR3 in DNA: TGTGCCAGCAGTTTTATTACGTCGAGGGGCGAGCAGTACGTC. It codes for CASSFITSRGEQYV.

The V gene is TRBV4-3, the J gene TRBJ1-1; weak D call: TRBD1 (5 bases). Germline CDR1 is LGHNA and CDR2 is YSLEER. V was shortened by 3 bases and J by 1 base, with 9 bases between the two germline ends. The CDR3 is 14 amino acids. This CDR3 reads CASSHHGQNTEAFF. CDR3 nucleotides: TGCGCCAGCAGCCATCACGGACAGAACACTGAAGCTTTCTTT.

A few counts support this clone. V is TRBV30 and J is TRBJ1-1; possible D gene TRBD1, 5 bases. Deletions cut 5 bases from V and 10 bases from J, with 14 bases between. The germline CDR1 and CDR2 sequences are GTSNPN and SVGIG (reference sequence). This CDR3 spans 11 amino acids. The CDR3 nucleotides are TGTGCCTGGGGGACGGCATATACAGCTTTCTTT. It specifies CAWGTAYTAFF.

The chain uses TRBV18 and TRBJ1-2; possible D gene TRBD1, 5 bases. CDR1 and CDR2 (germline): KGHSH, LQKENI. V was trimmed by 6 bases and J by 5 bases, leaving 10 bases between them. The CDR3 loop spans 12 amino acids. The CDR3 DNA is TGTGCCAGCTCCGGGGCCGGGTATGGCTACACCTTC. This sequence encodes CASSGAGYGYTF.

As DNA, the CDR3 is TGTGCCAGCTCCCCCCTCACCGGGGAGCTGTTTTTT. Translation gives CASSPLTGELFF. The chain employs TRBV7-8 and TRBJ2-2; D is unresolved. V dropped 8 bases and J dropped 4 bases, with 8 bases sitting between them. Germline CDR1 is SGHVS and CDR2 is FQNEAQ. The CDR3 contains 12 residues.

The DNA for the CDR3 is TGTGCCTGGACTGGAGCCCGGACCCCAACTGGAAATTCACCCCTCCACTTT. This sequence encodes CAWTGARTPTGNSPLHF. The chain uses TRBV30 and TRBJ1-6, with D hard to call. The CDR3 contains 17 residues. Trimming cost V 4 bases and J 7 bases, with 23 bases left between them. Germline CDR1 and CDR2: GTSNPN and SVGIG (reference sequence).

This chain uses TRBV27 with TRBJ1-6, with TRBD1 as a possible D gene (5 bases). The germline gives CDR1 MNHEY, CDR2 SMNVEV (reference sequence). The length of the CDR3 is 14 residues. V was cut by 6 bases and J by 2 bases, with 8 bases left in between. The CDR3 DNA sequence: TGTGCCAGCAGCCCGGGGCCCTATAATTCACCCCTCCACTTT. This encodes CASSPGPYNSPLHF.

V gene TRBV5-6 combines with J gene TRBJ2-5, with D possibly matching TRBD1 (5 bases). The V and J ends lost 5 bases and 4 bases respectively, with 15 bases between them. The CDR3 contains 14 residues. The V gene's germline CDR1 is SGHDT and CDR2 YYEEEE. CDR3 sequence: CASSFDSTAETQYF. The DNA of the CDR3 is TGTGCCAGCAGTTTTGACAGTACTGCAGAGACCCAGTACTTC.

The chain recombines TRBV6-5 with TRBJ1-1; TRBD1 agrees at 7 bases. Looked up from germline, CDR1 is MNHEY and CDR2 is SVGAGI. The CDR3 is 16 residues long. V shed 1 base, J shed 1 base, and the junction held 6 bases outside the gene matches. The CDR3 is CASSYFLGQPNTEAFF. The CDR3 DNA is TGTGCCAGCAGTTACTTTCTGGGACAGCCGAACACTGAAGCTTTCTTT.